A single sample is the source of the 22 T cell receptor beta chains below, sequenced in a study of shared clonotypes between healthy human individuals. Sequencing used immunoSEQ multiplex PCR; TCRdb keeps in-frame clones, though not all of them. Of roughly 1.4 million clones in the sample, just under 99% were seen once. The sequencing input was naive CD4+ T cells sorted from blood. Subset: CD45RA+ positively selected. These TCRs come from a man in his thirties or forties in good health.

This rearrangement joins TRBV27 to TRBJ1-2; D might be TRBD1 (5 bases). CDR1 is MNHEY and CDR2 is SMNVEV in the germline V gene (reference sequence). The CDR3 is made up of 16 amino acids. The germline V and J ends were trimmed by 4 bases and 3 bases, with 18 bases remaining between them. CDR3 coding DNA: TGTGCCAGCAGTTCTAGGGAATTCGGGACCCACTATGGCTACACCTTC. This codes for CASSSREFGTHYGYTF.

This rearrangement joins TRBV5-1 to TRBJ2-1; TRBD2 is a possible D gene (6 bases). Germline CDR1 is SGHRS and CDR2 is YFSETQ. The germline V and J ends were trimmed by 4 bases and 4 bases, with 18 bases remaining between them. This CDR3 has 16 residues. The CDR3 DNA reads as TGCGCCAGCAGCCCACCGGCGGGGAAATCTTACAATGAGCAGTTCTTC. It translates to CASSPPAGKSYNEQFF. The full variable domain, its missing parts supplied by reference TRBV5-1 and TRBJ2-1, is KAGVTQTPRYLIKTRGQQVTLSCSPISGHRSVSWYQQTPGQGLQFLFEYFSETQRNKGNFPGRFSGRQFSNSRSEMNVSTLELGDSALYLCASSPPAGKSYNEQFFGPGTRLTVL.

The genes are TRBV10-3 and TRBJ1-5; D remains unclear. This CDR3 region has 14 residues. With 8 bases removed from V and 4 bases from J, the gap between germline ends came to 15 bases. Germline values: CDR1 ENHRY, CDR2 SYGVKD. CDR3: CAIATNPGNQPQHF. The DNA for the CDR3 is TGTGCCATCGCAACGAATCCCGGGAATCAGCCCCAGCATTTT.

This clone was recorded once. The chain has TRBV4-2 and TRBJ1-4; D may be TRBD1 (5 bases). The V gene lost 1 base and the J gene lost 4 bases, with 19 bases spanning the gap. Germline CDR1 LGHNA, CDR2 YNFKEQ. The length of the CDR3 is 18 residues. CDR3: CASSQASSPRGINEKLFF. The DNA for the CDR3 is TGTGCCAGCAGCCAAGCATCGAGTCCGAGGGGAATTAATGAAAAACTGTTTTTT.

The chain combines TRBV19 with TRBJ2-7; a possible D gene is TRBD2 (5 bases). Trimming removed 2 bases at V and 3 bases at J, with 14 bases between. CDR1 is LNHDA and CDR2 is SQIVND in the germline V gene (reference sequence). The CDR3 loop spans 15 amino acids. The CDR3: CASSILRGPDYEQYF. CDR3 nucleotide sequence: TGTGCCAGTAGTATATTGCGCGGGCCCGACTACGAGCAGTACTTC.

The chain is built from TRBV7-3 and TRBJ2-3; D not resolved. V was shortened by 5 bases and J by 0 bases, with 9 bases between the two germline ends. Germline V gene sequence: CDR1 SGHTA, CDR2 FQGTGA. The CDR3 extends over 14 amino acids. The CDR3 sequence: CASSARQSTDTQYF. The CDR3 bases are TGTGCCAGCAGCGCACGCCAAAGCACAGATACGCAGTATTTT.

This chain joins TRBV30 and TRBJ2-5, with D uncertain. Looked up from germline, CDR1 is GTSNPN and CDR2 is SVGIG (reference sequence). Trimming cost V 3 bases and J 3 bases, with 8 bases left between them. This CDR3 is 12 amino acids long. CDR3 sequence reads: CAWSGWEETQYF. DNA for the CDR3: TGTGCCTGGAGCGGGTGGGAAGAGACCCAGTACTTC.

V gene TRBV11-3 combines with J gene TRBJ2-7; D gene ambiguous. The CDR3 sequence is 12 residues long. Looked up from germline, CDR1 is SGHNT and CDR2 is YENEEA. V was pared by 5 bases and J by 0 bases, with 5 bases between. The CDR3 coding sequence is TGTGCCAGCAGCCCCATCTCCTACGAGCAGTACTTC. Translation: CASSPISYEQYF.

This clone was observed once. The chain is built from TRBV7-9 and TRBJ2-5; D gene ambiguous. CDR3 length: 12 amino acids. V was trimmed by 5 bases and J by 2 bases, leaving 6 bases between them. Germline V gene data show CDR1 as SEHNR and CDR2 as FQNEAQ (reference sequence). CDR3: CASSPRQETQYF. The CDR3 DNA follows: TGTGCCAGCAGCCCCCGGCAAGAGACCCAGTACTTC.

The chain links TRBV2 to TRBJ2-7; 8 bases match TRBD2. Germline values: CDR1 SNHLY, CDR2 FYNNEI. This CDR3 spans 15 amino acids. With 0 bases clipped from V and 4 bases from J, the junction kept 5 bases outside the gene matches. This CDR3 reads CASSEALLAVYEQYF. The CDR3, as DNA: TGTGCCAGCAGTGAAGCGCTACTAGCGGTATACGAGCAGTACTTC.

V gene TRBV5-1 combines with J gene TRBJ1-1; D is unclear. V was clipped by 2 bases and J by 3 bases, with 11 bases between them. The CDR3 length is 14 residues. Germline assignment: CDR1 SGHRS and CDR2 YFSETQ. CDR3 loop: CASSFNSGDTEAFF. The CDR3 DNA sequence: TGCGCCAGCAGCTTTAACAGCGGAGACACTGAAGCTTTCTTT.

This clone was seen only once. This chain uses TRBV15 with TRBJ1-1; no clear D. V gave up 5 bases and J gave up 3 bases, with 16 bases separating them. Germline CDR1 LNHNV, CDR2 YYDKDF (reference sequence). This CDR3 spans 15 amino acids. The CDR3 sequence is CATSPPMNGYTEAFF. The CDR3 DNA reads as TGTGCCACCAGCCCCCCCATGAATGGATACACTGAAGCTTTCTTT.

Concerning this clone itself: The sample contains more than one DNA sequence encoding this CDR3. This chain uses TRBV5-4 with TRBJ1-1; possible D gene TRBD1, 5 bases. This CDR3 has 14 residues. V was cut by 2 bases and J by 1 base, with 9 bases left in between. The germline gives CDR1 SGHNT, CDR2 YYREEE (reference sequence). CDR3 nucleotide sequence: TGTGCCAGCAGCTTCGGGACGGAGAACACTGAAGCTTTCTTT. Translated: CASSFGTENTEAFF. Full variable domain (missing parts from reference TRBV5-4 and TRBJ1-1): ETGVTQSPTHLIKTRGQQVTLRCSSQSGHNTVSWYQQALGQGPQFIFQYYREEENGRGNFPPRFSGLQFPNYSSELNVNALELDDSALYLCASSFGTENTEAFFGQGTRLTVV.

The chain carries TRBV5-1 and TRBJ2-7, with D possibly being TRBD1 (6 bases). V gave up 0 bases and J gave up 7 bases, with 11 bases separating them. CDR1 is SGHRS, CDR2 YFSETQ, per germline. The CDR3 is 13 residues long. The CDR3: CASSLVTGYEQYF. The CDR3 region has the DNA TGCGCCAGCAGCTTGGTTACAGGGTATGAGCAGTACTTC.

The J gene is TRBJ1-1, the V gene TRBV5-4, with TRBD1 as a possible D gene (5 bases). V lost 4 bases and J 4 bases, leaving 8 bases between the germline ends. CDR3 length: 12 residues. Looked up from germline, CDR1 is SGHNT and CDR2 is YYREEE (reference sequence). The CDR3: CASSGDGTEAFF. The CDR3 DNA follows: TGTGCCAGCAGCGGGGACGGCACTGAAGCTTTCTTT.

V usage is TRBV9 and J usage is TRBJ2-5; 10 nucleotides agree with TRBD2. The CDR3 sequence is 14 residues long. The ends lost 4 bases at V and 2 bases at J; junction bases unmatched: 2. Germline assignment: CDR1 SGDLS and CDR2 YYNGEE. In nucleotides, the CDR3 is TGTGCCAGCAGCCAGCGGGAGGGGCAAGAGACCCAGTACTTC. Its translation is CASSQREGQETQYF.

Note on this clone: Other DNA sequences in the same sample also yield this CDR3. The rearrangement links TRBV6-1 to TRBJ1-5; weak D call: TRBD1 (5 bases). Germline assignment: CDR1 MNHNS and CDR2 SASEGT. CDR3 length equals 14 residues. V lost 4 bases, J lost 6 bases, and 13 bases lay in between. In DNA, the CDR3 is TGTGCCAGCAGTGCGTCAGGGAATAGTCAGCCCCAGCATTTT. It encodes CASSASGNSQPQHF.

The chain couples TRBV19 to TRBJ1-2; maybe TRBD1 (6 bases). Trimming removed 5 bases at V and 8 bases at J, with 24 bases between. From germline, CDR1 is LNHDA and CDR2 SQIVND (reference sequence). This CDR3 is 16 amino acids long. The CDR3 region is CASSPKGDMREGGYTF. The CDR3 DNA reads TGTGCCAGTAGTCCAAAAGGGGACATGAGGGAAGGCGGCTACACCTTC.

This chain connects TRBV5-6 to TRBJ2-3; D is uncertain. The ends were cut back, 4 bases at V and 3 bases at J, with 18 bases in the middle. The CDR3 has 16 amino acids. Germline lookup yields CDR1 SGHDT and CDR2 YYEEEE. CDR3 in DNA: TGTGCCAGCAGCGCCCAGTCAGCGATCCCAACAGATACGCAGTATTTT. Encoded protein: CASSAQSAIPTDTQYF.

Remarks on this clone: Other nucleotide sequences from this sample produce the same CDR3. This rearrangement joins TRBV2 to TRBJ2-7; tentatively, D is TRBD2 (5 bases). V gave up 6 bases and J gave up 3 bases, with 9 bases separating them. The V gene's germline CDR1 is SNHLY and CDR2 FYNNEI. This CDR3 contains 12 residues. CDR3 DNA sequence: TGTGCCAGCAGCGGGATAGTCTACGAGCAGTACTTC. Protein: CASSGIVYEQYF.

The chain uses TRBV18 and TRBJ1-1; D is uncertain. The germline V gene has CDR1 KGHSH and CDR2 LQKENI. Trimming removed 8 bases from V and 4 bases from J, with 8 bases in between. This CDR3 has 11 residues. The CDR3 here is CASRGITEAFF. The CDR3 DNA is TGTGCCAGCCGAGGGATCACTGAAGCTTTCTTT.

V is TRBV6-1 and J is TRBJ2-3, with 9 bases that match TRBD2. The CDR3 totals 14 residues. Germline trimming cut 4 bases from V and 4 bases from J; bases unmatched to any gene: 3. The germline V gene has CDR1 MNHNS and CDR2 SASEGT. CDR3 sequence: CASSGSGRPDTQYF. The CDR3 region has the DNA TGTGCCAGCAGTGGCAGCGGGAGGCCAGATACGCAGTATTTT.